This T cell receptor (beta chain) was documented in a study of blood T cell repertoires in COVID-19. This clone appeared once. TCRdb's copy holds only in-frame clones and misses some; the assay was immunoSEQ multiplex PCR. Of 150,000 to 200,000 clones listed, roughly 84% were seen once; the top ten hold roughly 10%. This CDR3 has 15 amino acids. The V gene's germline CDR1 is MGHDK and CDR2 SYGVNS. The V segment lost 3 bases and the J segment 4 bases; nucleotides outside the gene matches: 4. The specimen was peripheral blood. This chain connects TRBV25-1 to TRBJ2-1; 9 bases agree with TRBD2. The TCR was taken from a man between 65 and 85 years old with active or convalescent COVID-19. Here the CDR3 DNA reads TGTGCCAGCAGTGACCCTAGCGGGGATTACAATGAGCAGTTCTTC. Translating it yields CASSDPSGDYNEQFF.